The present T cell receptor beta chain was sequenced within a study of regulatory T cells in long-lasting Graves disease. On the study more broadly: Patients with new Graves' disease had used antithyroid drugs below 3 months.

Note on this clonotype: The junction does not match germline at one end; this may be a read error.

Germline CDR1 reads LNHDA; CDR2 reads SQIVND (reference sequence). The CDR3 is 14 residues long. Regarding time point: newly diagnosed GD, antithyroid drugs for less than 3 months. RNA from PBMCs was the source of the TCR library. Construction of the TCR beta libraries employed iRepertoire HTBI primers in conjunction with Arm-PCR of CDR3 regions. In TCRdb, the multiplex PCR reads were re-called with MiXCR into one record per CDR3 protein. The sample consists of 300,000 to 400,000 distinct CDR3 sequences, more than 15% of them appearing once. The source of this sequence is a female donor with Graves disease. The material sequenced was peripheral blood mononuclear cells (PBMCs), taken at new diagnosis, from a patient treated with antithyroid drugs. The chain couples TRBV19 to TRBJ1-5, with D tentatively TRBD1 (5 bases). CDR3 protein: CACSMQGGHQPQHF. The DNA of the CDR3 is TGTGCCTGTAGTATGCAGGGCGGACATCAGCCCCAGCATTTT.